Below are 9 T cell receptor beta chains sequenced from a single sample in a study of Ad26.COV2.S vaccination and SARS-CoV-2 variants (dated by TCRdb to the early 2020s). The library was generated by the immunoSEQ multiplex PCR assay. Not all clones reach the TCRdb copy of this immuneACCESS table, which keeps in-frame sequences only. Checked studies attribute under half of the gap to unresolved V genes and leave the rest unexplained. Across this sample there are 350,000 to 450,000 clones, with 83% seen only once. Clones ranked in the top ten supply almost 7.5% of the sample. The treatment or condition label for this specimen denotes: 15 to 20 received Ad26.COV2.S at low or high dose, single or two shots; five or six received placebo; per-sample allocation not given. Repertoires of vaccine and placebo recipients were sequenced from samples taken on day 63 after the first injection. The sample here was peripheral blood, taken in a trial of Ad26.COV2.S vaccine versus placebo. The receptor set was obtained from a person between 18 and 60 years old who received the Ad26.COV2.S COVID-19 vaccine or a placebo.

The J gene is TRBJ2-7, the V gene TRBV7-3; D is possibly TRBD2 (6 bases). CDR3 length: 15 residues. The V gene's germline CDR1 is SGHTA and CDR2 FQGTGA. The V end was cut by 5 bases, the J end by 0 bases, with 14 bases between. CDR3 loop: CASSPSGTHSYEQYF. The CDR3 DNA is TGTGCCAGCAGCCCCTCCGGGACTCACTCCTACGAGCAGTACTTC.

This chain connects TRBV6-5 to TRBJ2-2; no reliable D call. Germline values: CDR1 MNHEY, CDR2 SVGAGI. This CDR3 contains 14 residues. V was shortened by 5 bases and J by 6 bases, with 13 bases between the two germline ends. The CDR3 DNA reads as TGTGCCAGCAGTCGACACGGCAGACCCGGGGAGCTGTTTTTT. Its translation: CASSRHGRPGELFF.

The chain combines TRBV11-2 with TRBJ2-1; tentatively, D is TRBD2 (6 bases). The CDR3 sequence is 17 residues long. The germline V and J ends were trimmed by 5 bases and 1 base, with 18 bases remaining between them. Germline V gives CDR1 SGHAT, CDR2 FQNNGV. The CDR3 region is CASSTRTGLASYNEQFF. Written as DNA, the CDR3 is TGTGCCAGCAGCACCCGAACGGGACTGGCTTCCTACAATGAGCAGTTCTTC.

The rearrangement joins TRBV2 to TRBJ2-1, with TRBD1 matching 12 bases. V was pared by 5 bases and J by 16 bases, with 3 bases of the junction left unmatched. In germline, CDR1 is SNHLY, CDR2 FYNNEI. The CDR3 has 11 residues. The DNA for the CDR3 is TGTGCCAGCAGTCCCGGGACAGGGGGCTTCTTC. Encoded protein: CASSPGTGGFF. Supplemented by reference TRBV2 and TRBJ2-1, the full variable domain reads EPEVTQTPSHQVTQMGQEVILRCVPISNHLYFYWYRQILGQKVEFLVSFYNNEISEKSEIFDDQFSVERPDGSNFTLKIRSTKLEDSAMYFCASSPGTGGFFGPGTRLTVL.

This clone was picked up one time. The chain links TRBV6-6 to TRBJ2-5; possibly TRBD2 for D (5 bases). This CDR3 has 12 residues. Germline CDR1 is MNHNY and CDR2 is SVGAGI (reference sequence). Trimming pared 8 bases from V and 5 bases from J, leaving 12 bases between. In nucleotides, the CDR3 is TGTGCCAGCCGTCCGAGGGCGGAGACCCAGTACTTC. It yields the protein CASRPRAETQYF.

J is TRBJ2-7 and V is TRBV19; 10 bases line up with TRBD2. Trimming cost V 1 base and J 6 bases; bases outside gene matches: 6. There are 15 residues in the CDR3. The germline V gene has CDR1 LNHDA and CDR2 SQIVND (reference sequence). This CDR3 is CASSIGASGRGEQYF. CDR3 DNA sequence: TGTGCCAGTAGTATAGGAGCTAGCGGGAGAGGCGAGCAGTACTTC.

The chain recombines TRBV4-1 with TRBJ2-3; 12 positions agree with TRBD2. The V and J ends lost 4 bases and 4 bases, in that order; junction bases with no gene match: 9. Germline V gene sequence: CDR1 MGHRA, CDR2 YSYEKL. The CDR3 has 17 amino acids. CDR3 DNA: TGCGCCAGCAGCCTCATGGGGCTAGCGGGAGGGGCAGATACGCAGTATTTT. Protein sequence: CASSLMGLAGGADTQYF.

The chain employs TRBV3-1 (or the pseudogene TRBV3-2) and TRBJ2-5, with D unresolved. Trimming left V 0 bases short and J 5 bases short, with 4 bases between. From germline, CDR1 is LGHDT and CDR2 YNNKEL (reference sequence). This CDR3 is 12 amino acids long. CDR3 sequence (DNA): TGTGCCAGCAGCCAAGAGGTGGAGACCCAGTACTTC. It translates to CASSQEVETQYF.

The rearrangement links TRBV11-3 to TRBJ2-2; either TRBD1 or TRBD2 may fit D (5 bases each). Germline lookup yields CDR1 SGHNT and CDR2 YENEEA. The CDR3 loop spans 13 amino acids. Between the trimmed V and J ends, which lost 2 bases and 6 bases, there was a span of 7 bases. CDR3 sequence reads: CASSLTGPGELFF. DNA of the CDR3: TGTGCCAGCAGCTTAACGGGGCCCGGGGAGCTGTTTTTT.